What follows are 2 T cell receptor beta chains derived from one specimen sequenced in a study of T cell responses to AZD1222 COVID-19 vaccine. Assay: immunoSEQ multiplex PCR; the TCRdb copy retains only in-frame clones and omits some. The repertoire has 120,000 to 150,000 clones, 90% to 95% of them found once; the top ten carry roughly 2.9%. This specimen consisted of peripheral blood, obtained on day 0 of MenACWY control vaccination. These receptors came from an adult in good health.

V usage is TRBV5-4 and J usage is TRBJ2-7; 9 bases map to TRBD1. There are 14 residues in the CDR3. V lost 4 bases, J lost 9 bases, and 11 bases stayed unmatched. Germline CDR1 and CDR2: SGHNT and YYREEE (reference sequence). Written as DNA, the CDR3 is TGTGCCAGCAGCACGGGACAGGGTCGCAACTGGCAGTACTTC. Protein sequence: CASSTGQGRNWQYF.

V usage is TRBV5-1 and J usage is TRBJ2-3, with D possibly being TRBD2 (5 bases). Between the trimmed V and J ends, which lost 0 bases and 1 base, there was a span of 9 bases. The CDR3 spans 15 residues. Germline CDR1 is SGHRS and CDR2 is YFSETQ. CDR3 sequence (DNA): TGCGCCAGCAGCTTGGTGGGAGCCCGCACAGATACGCAGTATTTT. Protein sequence: CASSLVGARTDTQYF.